Below, 32 T cell receptor beta chains from the same sample are listed, as sequenced in a study of T-cell memory formation after mild COVID-19. Using its own MiXCR run on the 5' RACE reads, TCRdb lists one record per CDR3 protein. Here the sample spans around 300,000 distinct CDR3 sequences, over 10% being singletons. The sequenced sample was PBMCs or a T cell subset sorted from them (not recorded which). All receptors derive from a man aged 18 to 35 who had mild COVID-19 (a few samples of this study predate the infection). Cell type and time point are not known.

This clonotype was found many times. J is TRBJ1-1 and V is TRBV5-1; D gene ambiguous. CDR1 and CDR2 from the germline V gene are SGHRS and YFSETQ. Trimming removed 5 bases from V and 2 bases from J, with 13 bases in between. There are 14 residues in the CDR3. CDR3 in DNA: TGCGCCAGCAGAGTGACGGAATCAAACACTGAAGCTTTCTTT. The encoded protein is CASRVTESNTEAFF.

The chain employs TRBV2 and TRBJ2-1; a possible D gene is TRBD2 (6 bases). There are 14 residues in the CDR3. Trimming left V 6 bases short and J 9 bases short, with 18 bases between. CDR1 and CDR2 (germline): SNHLY, FYNNEI. The CDR3 nucleotides read TGTGCCAGCAGGGGGGACTGGCAGACGGTTGAGCAGTTCTTC. Translating it yields CASRGDWQTVEQFF. The full variable domain, in which reference TRBV2 and TRBJ2-1 provide the parts outside the CDR3, is EPEVTQTPSHQVTQMGQEVILRCVPISNHLYFYWYRQILGQKVEFLVSFYNNEISEKSEIFDDQFSVERPDGSNFTLKIRSTKLEDSAMYFCASRGDWQTVEQFFGPGTRLTVL.

In this sample, this clonotype turned up a few times. The V call is TRBV7-2, the J call TRBJ2-6; D is perhaps TRBD2 (7 bases). Germline V gene data show CDR1 as SGHTA and CDR2 as FQGNSA. V was trimmed by 4 bases and J by 4 bases, leaving 14 bases between them. The CDR3 length is 16 residues. The CDR3: CASSWGGLAGANVLTF. The CDR3 DNA follows: TGTGCCAGCAGCTGGGGGGGGCTGGCGGGGGCCAACGTCCTGACTTTC.

This clonotype has more than one count but fewer than ten. The J gene is TRBJ2-7, the V gene TRBV20-1, with D maybe TRBD2 (5 bases). V was clipped by 8 bases and J by 2 bases, with 16 bases between them. Germline CDR1 and CDR2: DFQATT and SNEGSKA (reference sequence). The CDR3 sequence is 13 residues long. CDR3 protein: CSQSRTGTYEQYF. CDR3 coding DNA: TGCAGTCAATCCCGGACTGGAACCTACGAGCAGTACTTC.

The CDR3 sequence is CSARGMGGHGYTF. For the CDR3, the DNA is TGCAGTGCTAGAGGAATGGGGGGTCATGGCTACACCTTC. V and J are TRBV20-1 and TRBJ1-2, with a tentative D call TRBD1 (5 bases). Between the trimmed V and J ends, which lost 1 base and 6 bases, there was a span of 12 bases. From germline, CDR1 is DFQATT and CDR2 SNEGSKA (reference sequence). The CDR3 runs to 13 residues.

The chain couples TRBV5-1 to TRBJ1-6; a weak D match, TRBD1 (6 bases). CDR1 is SGHRS, CDR2 YFSETQ, per germline. Trimming removed 1 base at V and 6 bases at J, with 14 bases between. CDR3 size: 16 residues. CDR3 residues: CASSLSPGAGNSPLHF. The CDR3 DNA is TGCGCCAGCAGCTTGAGTCCAGGGGCTGGTAATTCACCCCTCCACTTT.

This clonotype was counted a few times. The junction shows a germline mismatch at one end, possibly a read error. This rearrangement joins TRBV4-1 to TRBJ1-6; 9 positions agree with TRBD1. The CDR3 length is 17 residues. CDR1 is MGHRA and CDR2 is YSYEKL in the germline V gene. CDR3 in DNA: TGCGCCAGCAGCCTAACTGGACAGGGGAGGAATAACTCACCCCTCCACTTT. Protein product: CASSLTGQGRNNSPLHF.

This clonotype turned up a few times. This chain links TRBV12-5 with TRBJ2-1; D unresolved. This CDR3 has 13 amino acids. V was trimmed by 2 bases and J by 7 bases, leaving 9 bases between them. Germline CDR1 LGHNT, CDR2 FRNRAP. The CDR3 DNA is TGTGCTAGTGGTTTGCCCAACAGAAATGAGCAGTTCTTC. This codes for CASGLPNRNEQFF.

This clonotype was found a few times. The chain has TRBV20-1 and TRBJ2-1; 9 nucleotides line up with TRBD2. Germline V lookup: CDR1 DFQATT, CDR2 SNEGSKA (reference sequence). The J segment lost 8 bases and the V segment lost 5 bases, leaving 7 bases of the junction unmatched. The CDR3 covers 13 residues. CDR3 in amino acids: CSAPRGGLDEQFF. The DNA for the CDR3 is TGCAGTGCTCCGCGGGGGGGCCTCGATGAGCAGTTCTTC.

This clonotype came up many times. The rearrangement links TRBV7-2 to TRBJ2-2, with TRBD1 matching 7 bases. The V and J ends lost 3 bases and 2 bases, in that order; junction bases with no gene match: 6. There are 16 residues in the CDR3. Germline V lookup: CDR1 SGHTA, CDR2 FQGNSA. CDR3 DNA: TGTGCCAGCAGCTTTTTGAGGGGGCCAAACACCGGGGAGCTGTTTTTT. Translating it yields CASSFLRGPNTGELFF.

The chain couples TRBV6-2 or TRBV6-3 to TRBJ2-7; TRBD2 is a possible D gene (5 bases). V lost 5 bases and J 6 bases, leaving 11 bases between the germline ends. CDR1 MNHEY and CDR2 SVGEGT come from the germline V gene. This CDR3 spans 12 amino acids. In nucleotides, the CDR3 is TGTGCCAGCAGTCCTCTGGGGAGCGAGCAGTACTTC. Translation gives CASSPLGSEQYF.

This clonotype was counted at least ten times. The J gene is TRBJ2-7, the V gene TRBV2; TRBD2 aligns across 8 bases. CDR1 and CDR2 from the germline V gene are SNHLY and FYNNEI. This CDR3 region has 14 residues. With V trimmed by 0 bases and J by 7 bases, 5 bases remained unmatched. CDR3 in DNA: TGTGCCAGCAGTGAAGCGCTTCAGCGGGGGGAGCAGTACTTC. Translation: CASSEALQRGEQYF.

This clonotype was counted between two and nine times. The rearrangement joins TRBV20-1 to TRBJ1-4; 7 bases fit TRBD1. From germline, CDR1 is DFQATT and CDR2 SNEGSKA (reference sequence). The CDR3 consists of 13 residues. Losses at the gene ends were 6 bases for V and 7 bases for J; bases not matched to a gene: 8. CDR3 sequence reads: CSARPPGGEKLFF. CDR3 DNA sequence: TGCAGTGCCCGGCCCCCAGGGGGTGAAAAACTGTTTTTT.

The chain couples TRBV4-1 to TRBJ1-1; 8 nucleotides agree with TRBD1. Trimming took 0 bases from V and 6 from J; bases not matched to a gene: 6. From germline, CDR1 is MGHRA and CDR2 YSYEKL. CDR3 length: 15 amino acids. The CDR3 DNA reads TGCGCCAGCAGCCAAGAGGACAGGGATTTTCCTGAAGCTTTCTTT. It specifies CASSQEDRDFPEAFF.

V gene TRBV24-1 combines with J gene TRBJ2-5; 7 positions match TRBD2. CDR1 and CDR2 (germline): KGHDR, SFDVKD. The CDR3 is 15 residues long. V shed 4 bases and J 5 bases; nucleotides not matched to a gene: 9. The CDR3 is CATSDPAGTTETQYF. The CDR3 region has the DNA TGTGCCACCAGTGACCCAGCAGGGACTACGGAGACCCAGTACTTC.

The CDR3 loop reads CASSPLDRPGEQYV. CDR3 nucleotides: TGTGCCAGCAGTCCCCTGGACAGGCCGGGGGAGCAGTACGTC. This chain links TRBV6-2 or TRBV6-3 with TRBJ2-7; 7 bases match TRBD1. Trimming at V came to 5 bases and at J to 7 bases, leaving 11 bases not matched to a gene. CDR1 and CDR2 from the germline V gene are MNHEY and SVGEGT. This CDR3 is built from 14 residues.

This clonotype was detected only a few times. The chain couples TRBV20-1 to TRBJ2-2; 7 bases agree with TRBD2. The CDR3 is made up of 15 amino acids. Per germline, CDR1 DFQATT and CDR2 SNEGSKA (reference sequence). Losses at the gene ends were 2 bases for V and 1 base for J; bases not matched to a gene: 4. The chain's CDR3 is CSARLSGKNTGELFF. Written as DNA, the CDR3 is TGCAGTGCTAGATTAAGCGGGAAGAACACCGGGGAGCTGTTTTTT.

The chain recombines TRBV15 with TRBJ2-7; 7 bases match TRBD2. CDR1 and CDR2 from the germline V gene are LNHNV and YYDKDF (reference sequence). The CDR3 length is 14 residues. With 1 base clipped from V and 1 base from J, the junction kept 1 base outside the gene matches. CDR3 coding DNA: TGTGCCACCAGCAGAGCGGGGGGTTCCTACGAGCAGTACGTC. Protein: CATSRAGGSYEQYV.

This clonotype was seen more than once but under ten times. The chain carries TRBV6-5 and TRBJ1-2; 11 nucleotides align to TRBD1. The CDR3 loop spans 14 amino acids. The V gene's germline CDR1 is MNHEY and CDR2 SVGAGI. Trimming at V came to 5 bases and at J to 8 bases, leaving 7 bases not matched to a gene. The CDR3 DNA reads as TGTGCCAGCAGTGGCCCGGGACAGGGGGACGGCTACACCTTC. Translated: CASSGPGQGDGYTF.

This clonotype was recorded at least ten times. This sequence joins TRBV9 and TRBJ2-7, with 8 bases fitting TRBD1. V was clipped by 4 bases and J by 5 bases; unmatched bases: 23. The CDR3 consists of 19 residues. Per the germline V gene, CDR1 is SGDLS and CDR2 is YYNGEE. The DNA of the CDR3 is TGTGCCAGCAGCCCAAGCGGTCGGACAGGGCTTGGGGATGGTCACGAGCAGTACTTC. The encoded protein is CASSPSGRTGLGDGHEQYF.

The chain combines TRBV13 with TRBJ2-3; D uncertain. The CDR3 is made up of 14 amino acids. Trimming shortened V by 1 base and J by 7 bases, and 12 bases separated the two germline ends. CDR1 is PRHDT and CDR2 is FYEKMQ in the germline V gene (reference sequence). CDR3 protein: CASSLERQIYTQYF. The CDR3 nucleotides read TGTGCCAGCAGCTTAGAACGACAAATATATACGCAGTATTTT.

This clonotype was detected ten times or more. This chain joins TRBV7-6 and TRBJ2-7; TRBD2 matches 13 bases. Germline V gives CDR1 SGHVS, CDR2 FNYEAQ. The V and J ends lost 1 base and 3 bases, in that order; junction bases with no gene match: 0. There are 15 residues in the CDR3. CDR3 nucleotides: TGTGCCAGCAGCTTAGGACTAGCGGGGGGCTACGAGCAGTACGTC. It specifies CASSLGLAGGYEQYV.

This clonotype appeared a few times. J is TRBJ1-1 and V is TRBV20-1; D gene unclear. This CDR3 comprises 15 residues. V shed 3 bases and J shed 2 bases, with 16 bases lying between them. Germline V gene lookup returns CDR1 DFQATT and CDR2 SNEGSKA (reference sequence). The CDR3 here is CSASQNSALNTEAFF. CDR3 DNA sequence: TGCAGTGCTAGCCAAAACAGTGCCTTAAACACTGAAGCTTTCTTT.

This clonotype was found many times. The junction does not match germline at one end; this may be a read error. The J gene is TRBJ1-2, the V gene TRBV12-3 or TRBV12-4; D not resolved. CDR3 length equals 11 residues. The CDR3 DNA sequence: TGTGCCAGCGGCCGGGTTGGGATGTTGTACTTC. The encoded protein is CASGRVGMLYF.

The V and J genes are TRBV12-3 or TRBV12-4 and TRBJ2-2, with 10 bases identical to TRBD2. The CDR3 consists of 15 residues. Trimming at V came to 6 bases and at J to 6 bases, leaving 7 bases not matched to a gene. CDR3 DNA sequence: TGTGCCAGCAGAAGTAGCGGGGGGAGGGCCGGGGAGCTGTTTTTT. It encodes CASRSSGGRAGELFF.

This clonotype appeared a few times. The rearrangement uses TRBV2 and TRBJ2-3, with unresolved D. V was cut by 6 bases and J by 6 bases, with 7 bases left in between. The V gene's germline CDR1 is SNHLY and CDR2 FYNNEI. This CDR3 has 11 residues. The CDR3 sequence is CASSIPDTQYF. The CDR3 coding sequence is TGTGCCAGCAGCATACCCGATACGCAGTATTTT.

This clonotype was observed a handful of times. The V and J genes are TRBV5-5 and TRBJ1-2; D possibly corresponds to TRBD1 (5 bases). Germline V gives CDR1 SGHKS, CDR2 YYEKEE (reference sequence). There are 14 residues in the CDR3. The V gene lost 2 bases and the J gene lost 2 bases, with 10 bases spanning the gap. The CDR3 nucleotides are TGTGCCAGCAGCTTCGTTCCAGGGAACTATGGCTACACCTTC. It is translated as CASSFVPGNYGYTF.

This clonotype was seen more than once but under ten times. The chain has TRBV20-1 and TRBJ2-5; 15 positions agree with TRBD2. Germline CDR1 DFQATT, CDR2 SNEGSKA (reference sequence). The CDR3 is 17 amino acids. After removal of 5 bases from V and 0 bases from J, the junction contained 7 bases not matched to a gene. The CDR3 sequence is CSAPPGLAGGYQETQYF. As DNA, the CDR3 is TGCAGTGCTCCACCAGGACTAGCGGGGGGGTACCAAGAGACCCAGTACTTC.

A remark on this clonotype: A much larger clone sits a single nucleotide away, making a read error possible. The chain is built from TRBV7-6 and TRBJ2-3, with TRBD2 identical over 10 bases. The CDR3 loop spans 18 amino acids. From germline, CDR1 is SGHVS and CDR2 FNYEAQ. CDR3 nucleotides: TGTGCCAGCAGCTTGGCGAGCGGGGGGGACCTACACAGAGATACGAAGTATTTT. Translated, it gives CASSLASGGDLHRDTKYF.

This chain links TRBV11-1 with TRBJ2-5; D unclear. This CDR3 comprises 13 residues. The V end was cut by 2 bases, the J end by 4 bases, with 8 bases between. Germline lookup yields CDR1 SGHAT and CDR2 FQDESV (reference sequence). The CDR3: CASSLRIGETQYF. CDR3 in DNA: TGTGCCAGCAGCTTACGAATCGGAGAGACCCAGTACTTC.

The rearrangement links TRBV4-1 to TRBJ2-1, with TRBD2 as a possible D gene (7 bases). The CDR3 has 14 amino acids. Germline values: CDR1 MGHRA, CDR2 YSYEKL. V was pared by 3 bases and J by 9 bases, with 15 bases between. CDR3 sequence: CASSQTTGRGEQFF. CDR3 nucleotides: TGCGCCAGCAGCCAGACAACAGGGAGGGGTGAGCAGTTCTTC.

The rearrangement joins TRBV19 to TRBJ2-7, with a possible D match to TRBD2 (5 bases). V was trimmed by 3 bases and J by 2 bases, leaving 11 bases between them. CDR3 length equals 14 residues. CDR1 is LNHDA and CDR2 is SQIVND in the germline V gene (reference sequence). Written as DNA, the CDR3 is TGTGCCAGTAGTATTTTGGTCGGGGCCTACGAGCAGTACTTC. Residues: CASSILVGAYEQYF. Full variable domain (remainder filled in from reference TRBV19 and TRBJ2-7): DGGITQSPKYLFRKEGQNVTLSCEQNLNHDAMYWYRQDPGQGLRLIYYSQIVNDFQKGDIAEGYSVSREKKESFPLTVTSAQKNPTAFYLCASSILVGAYEQYFGPGTRLTVT.